Many counts were recorded for the clone carrying this T cell receptor beta chain. According to the study, TCR beta libraries were built with iRepertoire HTBI primers and CDR3-region Arm-PCR. From the multiplex PCR reads, TCRdb called clonotypes with MiXCR, one entry per CDR3 protein. The sample has 350,000 to 450,000 distinct CDR3 sequences, around 17% seen once. This sample was taken from a study of regulatory T cells in long-lasting Graves disease. This CDR3 comprises 12 residues. Looked up from germline, CDR1 is WSHSY and CDR2 is SAAADI. The V end lost 5 bases, the J end lost 4 bases, and 8 bases lay between the germline ends. The time point denotes: newly diagnosed GD, antithyroid drugs for less than 3 months. RNA isolated from PBMCs was used to make the TCR library. The sample was also reused in another study, on T cells in Graves' hyperthyroidism and ophthalmopathy.

The gene calls are TRBV10-2 and TRBJ1-2, with D hard to call. The sequence was obtained from a man aged 35-49 years with Graves disease. The sequencing here drew on peripheral blood mononuclear cells (PBMCs), taken at new diagnosis, from a patient treated with antithyroid drugs. CDR3 nucleotides: TGCGCCAGCAGTTCGGGGAGCTATGGCTACACCTTC. Amino acids: CASSSGSYGYTF.